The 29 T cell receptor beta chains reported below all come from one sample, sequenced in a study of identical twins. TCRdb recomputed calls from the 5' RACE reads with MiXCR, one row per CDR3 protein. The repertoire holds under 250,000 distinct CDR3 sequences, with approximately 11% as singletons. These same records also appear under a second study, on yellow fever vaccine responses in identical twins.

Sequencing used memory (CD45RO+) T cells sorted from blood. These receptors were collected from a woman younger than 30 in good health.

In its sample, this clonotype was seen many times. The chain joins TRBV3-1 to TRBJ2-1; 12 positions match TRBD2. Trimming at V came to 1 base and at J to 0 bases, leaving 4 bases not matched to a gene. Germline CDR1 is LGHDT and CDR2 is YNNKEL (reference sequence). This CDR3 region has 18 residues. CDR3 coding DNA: TGTGCCAGCAGCCAAGCCGGGACTAGCGGGCGCTCCTACAATGAGCAGTTCTTC. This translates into CASSQAGTSGRSYNEQFF.

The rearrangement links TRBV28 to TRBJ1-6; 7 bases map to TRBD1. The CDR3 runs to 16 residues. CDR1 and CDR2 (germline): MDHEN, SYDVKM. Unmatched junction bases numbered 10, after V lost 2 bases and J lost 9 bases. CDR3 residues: CASSLAGQEVGSPLHF. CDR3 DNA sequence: TGTGCCAGCAGTTTAGCCGGACAGGAGGTCGGTTCACCCCTCCACTTT.

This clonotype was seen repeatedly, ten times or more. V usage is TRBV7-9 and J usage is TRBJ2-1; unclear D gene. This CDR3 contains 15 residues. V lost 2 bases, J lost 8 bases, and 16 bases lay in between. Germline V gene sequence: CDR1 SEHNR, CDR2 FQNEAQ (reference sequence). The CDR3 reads CASSLILQISDEQFF. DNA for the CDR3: TGTGCCAGCAGCTTAATCTTACAAATAAGTGATGAGCAGTTCTTC.

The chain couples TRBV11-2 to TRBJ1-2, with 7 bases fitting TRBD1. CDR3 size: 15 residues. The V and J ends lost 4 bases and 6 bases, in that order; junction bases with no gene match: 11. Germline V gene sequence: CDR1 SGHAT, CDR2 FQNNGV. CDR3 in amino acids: CASSSPRGDRDGYTF. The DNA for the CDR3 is TGTGCCAGCAGCTCTCCCAGGGGGGACAGAGATGGCTACACCTTC. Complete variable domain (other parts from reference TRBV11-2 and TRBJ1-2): EAGVAQSPRYKIIEKRQSVAFWCNPISGHATLYWYQQILGQGPKLLIQFQNNGVVDDSQLPKDRFSAERLKGVDSTLKIQPAKLEDSAVYLCASSSPRGDRDGYTFGSGTRLTVV.

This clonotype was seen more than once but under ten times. The CDR3 here is CASSEGQGYNSPLHF. CDR3 sequence (DNA): TGTGCCAGCAGTGAAGGACAGGGGTATAATTCACCCCTCCACTTT. V gene TRBV6-1 combines with J gene TRBJ1-6, with 8 bases fitting TRBD1. The CDR3 extends over 15 amino acids. V was pared by 1 base and J by 4 bases, with 0 bases of the junction left unmatched. CDR1 and CDR2 (germline): MNHNS, SASEGT.

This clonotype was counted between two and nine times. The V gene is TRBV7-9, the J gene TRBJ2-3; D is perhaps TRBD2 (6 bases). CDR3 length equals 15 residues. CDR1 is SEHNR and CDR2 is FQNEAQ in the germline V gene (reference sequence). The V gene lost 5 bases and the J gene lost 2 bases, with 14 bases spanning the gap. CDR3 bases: TGTGCCAGCAGCCCCGCGGGGTATTCCACAGATACGCAGTATTTT. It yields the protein CASSPAGYSTDTQYF.

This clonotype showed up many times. The CDR3: CASSRQGGTEAFF. The CDR3 DNA sequence: TGTGCCAGCAGCAGACAGGGGGGCACTGAAGCTTTCTTT. The rearrangement uses TRBV7-9 and TRBJ1-1, with 9 bases that match TRBD1. This CDR3 contains 13 residues. The ends lost 5 bases at V and 4 bases at J; junction bases unmatched: 2. The V gene's germline CDR1 is SEHNR and CDR2 FQNEAQ (reference sequence).

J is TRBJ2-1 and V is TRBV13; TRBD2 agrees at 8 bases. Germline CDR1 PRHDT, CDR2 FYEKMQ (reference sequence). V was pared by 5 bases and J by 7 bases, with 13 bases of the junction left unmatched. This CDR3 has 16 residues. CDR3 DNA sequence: TGTGCCAGCAGCCCCTTTGGGGTAGCGGGATCAAATGAGCAGTTCTTC. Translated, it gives CASSPFGVAGSNEQFF.

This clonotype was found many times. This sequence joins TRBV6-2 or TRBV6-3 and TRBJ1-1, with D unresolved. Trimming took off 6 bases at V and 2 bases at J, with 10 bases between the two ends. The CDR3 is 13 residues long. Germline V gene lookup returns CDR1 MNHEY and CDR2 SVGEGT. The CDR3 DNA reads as TGTGCCAGCAGCCTCGAGTCCAACACTGAAGCTTTCTTT. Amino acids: CASSLESNTEAFF.

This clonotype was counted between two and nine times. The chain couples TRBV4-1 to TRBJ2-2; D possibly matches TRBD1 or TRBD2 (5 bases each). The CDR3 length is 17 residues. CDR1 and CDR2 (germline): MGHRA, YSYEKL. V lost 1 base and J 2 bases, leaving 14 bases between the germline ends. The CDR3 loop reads CASSQVRGPTNTGELFF. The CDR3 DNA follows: TGCGCCAGCAGCCAAGTACGGGGACCTACTAACACCGGGGAGCTGTTTTTT.

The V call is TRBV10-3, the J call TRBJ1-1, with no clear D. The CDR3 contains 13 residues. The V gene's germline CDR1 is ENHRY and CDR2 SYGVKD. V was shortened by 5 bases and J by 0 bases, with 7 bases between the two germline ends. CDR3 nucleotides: TGTGCCATCAGTAATAAAGTGAACACTGAAGCTTTCTTT. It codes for CAISNKVNTEAFF.

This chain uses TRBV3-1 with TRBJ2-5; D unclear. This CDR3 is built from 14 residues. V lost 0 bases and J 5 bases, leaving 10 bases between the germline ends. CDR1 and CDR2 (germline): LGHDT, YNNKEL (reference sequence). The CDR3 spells CASSQEARRETQYF. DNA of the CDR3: TGTGCCAGCAGCCAAGAGGCAAGACGGGAGACCCAGTACTTC.

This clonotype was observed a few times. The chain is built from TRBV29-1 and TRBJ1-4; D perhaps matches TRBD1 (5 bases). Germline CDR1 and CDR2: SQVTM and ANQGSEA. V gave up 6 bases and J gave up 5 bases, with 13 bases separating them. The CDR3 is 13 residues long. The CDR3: CSVTGTSNEKLFF. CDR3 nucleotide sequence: TGCAGCGTCACCGGGACTTCAAATGAAAAACTGTTTTTT.

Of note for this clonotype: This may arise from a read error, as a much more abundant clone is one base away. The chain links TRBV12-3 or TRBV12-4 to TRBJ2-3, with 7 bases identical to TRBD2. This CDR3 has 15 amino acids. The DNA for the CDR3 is TGTGCCGGCAGTCTGACTAGCCTAAGCACAGATACGCAGTATTTT. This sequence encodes CAGSLTSLSTDTQYF.

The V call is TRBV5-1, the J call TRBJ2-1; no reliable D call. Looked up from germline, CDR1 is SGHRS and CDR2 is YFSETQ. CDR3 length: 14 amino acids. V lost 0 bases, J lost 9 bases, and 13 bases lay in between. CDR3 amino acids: CASSLAERIGEQFF. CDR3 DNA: TGCGCCAGCAGCTTGGCGGAAAGGATCGGTGAGCAGTTCTTC.

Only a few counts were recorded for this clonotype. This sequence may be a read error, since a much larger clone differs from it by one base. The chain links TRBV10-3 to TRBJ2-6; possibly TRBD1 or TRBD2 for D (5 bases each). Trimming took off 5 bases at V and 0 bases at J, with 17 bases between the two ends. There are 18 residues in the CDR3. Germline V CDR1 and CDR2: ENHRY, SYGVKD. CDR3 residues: CAISRPGRTHSGANVLTF. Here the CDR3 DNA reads TGTGCCATCAGTCGACCGGGACGGACTCACTCTGGGGCCAACGTCCTGACTTTC.

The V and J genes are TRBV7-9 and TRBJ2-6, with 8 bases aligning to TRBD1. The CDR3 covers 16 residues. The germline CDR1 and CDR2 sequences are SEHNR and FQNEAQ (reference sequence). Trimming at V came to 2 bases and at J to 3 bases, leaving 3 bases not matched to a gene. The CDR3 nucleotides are TGTGCCAGCAGCTTAACGACAGGGGTTGGGGCCAACGTCCTGACTTTC. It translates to CASSLTTGVGANVLTF.

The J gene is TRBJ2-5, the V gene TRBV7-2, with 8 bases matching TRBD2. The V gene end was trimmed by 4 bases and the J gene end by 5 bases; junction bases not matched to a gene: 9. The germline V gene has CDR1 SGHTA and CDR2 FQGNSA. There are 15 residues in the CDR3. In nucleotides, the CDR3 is TGTGCCAGCAGCTCCGGGACTAGTTTTACGGAGACCCAGTACTTC. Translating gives CASSSGTSFTETQYF.

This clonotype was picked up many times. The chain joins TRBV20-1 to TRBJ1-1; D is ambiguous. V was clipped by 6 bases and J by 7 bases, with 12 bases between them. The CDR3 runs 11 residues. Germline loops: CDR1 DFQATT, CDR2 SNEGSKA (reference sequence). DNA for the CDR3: TGCAGTGCCAACGGGGTTGTTGAAGCTTTCTTT. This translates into CSANGVVEAFF.

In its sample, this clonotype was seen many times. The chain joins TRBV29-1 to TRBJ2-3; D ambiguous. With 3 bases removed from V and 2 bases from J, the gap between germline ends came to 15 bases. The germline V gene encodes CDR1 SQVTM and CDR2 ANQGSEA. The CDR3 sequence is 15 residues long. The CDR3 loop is CSVEWPTGPTDTQYF. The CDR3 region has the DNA TGCAGCGTTGAGTGGCCCACCGGGCCCACAGATACGCAGTATTTT.

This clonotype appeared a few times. This CDR3 reads CAWSRDRGRQTQYF. CDR3 coding DNA: TGTGCCTGGAGCAGGGACAGGGGGCGGCAGACCCAGTACTTC. This chain joins TRBV30 and TRBJ2-5, with 12 bases identical to TRBD1. The CDR3 spans 14 residues. The V and J ends lost 3 bases and 6 bases, in that order; junction bases with no gene match: 5. CDR1 is GTSNPN and CDR2 is SVGIG in the germline V gene (reference sequence). Combining the CDR3 with reference TRBV30 and TRBJ2-5 gives the whole variable domain SQTIHQWPATLVQPVGSPLSLECTVEGTSNPNLYWYRQAAGRGLQLLFYSVGIGQISSEVPQNLSASRPQDRQFILSSKKLLLSDSGFYLCAWSRDRGRQTQYFGPGTRLLVL.

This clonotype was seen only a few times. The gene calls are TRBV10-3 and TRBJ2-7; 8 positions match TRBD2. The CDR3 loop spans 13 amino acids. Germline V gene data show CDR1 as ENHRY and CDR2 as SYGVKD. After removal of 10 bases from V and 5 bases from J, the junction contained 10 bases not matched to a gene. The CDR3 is CATRFVTSDEQYF. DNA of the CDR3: TGTGCCACCCGCTTTGTGACTAGCGACGAGCAGTACTTC.

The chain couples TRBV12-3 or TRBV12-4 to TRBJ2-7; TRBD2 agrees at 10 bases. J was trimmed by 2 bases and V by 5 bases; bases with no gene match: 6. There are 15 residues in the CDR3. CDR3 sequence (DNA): TGTGCCAGCAGTCCGAGCGGGGGGGGTGCCTACGAGCAGTACTTC. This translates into CASSPSGGGAYEQYF.

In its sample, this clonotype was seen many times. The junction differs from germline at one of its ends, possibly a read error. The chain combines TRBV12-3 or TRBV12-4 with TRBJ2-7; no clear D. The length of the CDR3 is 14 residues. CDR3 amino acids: CASSFSIGKAELYF. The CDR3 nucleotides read TGTGCCAGCAGTTTTTCTATAGGAAAGGCTGAGCTGTACTTC.

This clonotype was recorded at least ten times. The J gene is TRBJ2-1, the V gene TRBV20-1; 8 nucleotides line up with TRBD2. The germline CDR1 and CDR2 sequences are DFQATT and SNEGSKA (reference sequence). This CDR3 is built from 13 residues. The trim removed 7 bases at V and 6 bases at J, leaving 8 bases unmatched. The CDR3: CSEASGPSNEQFF. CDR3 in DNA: TGCAGTGAGGCTAGCGGGCCGTCCAATGAGCAGTTCTTC.

The CDR3 nucleotides are TGTGCCAGCAGCCCTCGCCTAGGACAGGGGGCGAATACGCAGTATTTT. As protein: CASSPRLGQGANTQYF. The chain employs TRBV7-2 and TRBJ2-3, with 11 bases fitting TRBD1. V trimming: 5 bases; J trimming: 7 bases; junction bases outside the gene matches: 11. Germline CDR1 SGHTA, CDR2 FQGNSA. This CDR3 comprises 16 residues.

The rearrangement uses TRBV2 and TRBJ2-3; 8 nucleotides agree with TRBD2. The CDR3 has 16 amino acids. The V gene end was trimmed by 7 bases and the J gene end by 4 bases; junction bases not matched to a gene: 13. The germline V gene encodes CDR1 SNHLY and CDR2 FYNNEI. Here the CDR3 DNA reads TGTGCCAGCACCCGGCTAGGAGCGGGAGTATCAGATACGCAGTATTTT. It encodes CASTRLGAGVSDTQYF.

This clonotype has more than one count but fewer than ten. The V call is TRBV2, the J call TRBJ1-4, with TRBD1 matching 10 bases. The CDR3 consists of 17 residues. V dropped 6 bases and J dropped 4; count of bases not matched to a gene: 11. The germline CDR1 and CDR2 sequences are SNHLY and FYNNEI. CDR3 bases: TGTGCCAGCAGCTCCACCCGGGACAGGGGACGTAATGAAAAACTGTTTTTT. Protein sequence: CASSSTRDRGRNEKLFF.

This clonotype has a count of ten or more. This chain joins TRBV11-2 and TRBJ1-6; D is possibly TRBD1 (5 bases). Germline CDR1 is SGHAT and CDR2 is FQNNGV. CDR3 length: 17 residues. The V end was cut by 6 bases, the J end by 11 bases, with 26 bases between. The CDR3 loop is CASSPRVQGLGGTPLHF. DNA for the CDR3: TGTGCCAGCAGTCCTAGGGTGCAGGGCCTTGGGGGGACACCCCTCCACTTT.